This is a list of T cell receptor beta chains from one sample in a study of identical twins. TCRdb re-analysed the 5' RACE reads in MiXCR, keeping a single row per CDR3 protein. The sample consists of 450,000 to 650,000 distinct CDR3 sequences, roughly 15% of them appearing once. The same data also went into a second study, on yellow fever vaccine responses in identical twins.

Sequenced sample: CD4+ T cells sorted from blood. All receptors come from a woman aged 18-29 years in good health. Each CDR3 is given with its conserved first and last residue. Fields, in order: CDR3 DNA, CDR3 protein, J gene, V gene, clone size, D gene. D genes are given only for firm matches. The size of a clone is reported for some rows only, either as once, few or many, or as a class for expanded clones.

CDR3 DNA: TGCAGCGTTACCTCCGGGACAGGCACCAGAGAGCAGTACTTC
CDR3 protein: CSVTSGTGTREQYF
J gene: TRBJ2-7
V gene: TRBV29-1
clone size: few
D gene: TRBD1

CDR3 DNA: TGTGCCAGCAGTGAACGGGCGGGGGGCGAGCAGTACTTC
CDR3 protein: CASSERAGGEQYF
J gene: TRBJ2-7
V gene: TRBV25-1
clone size: NA
D gene: TRBD2

CDR3 DNA: TGCGCCAGCAGCCATAAGGGCGAGAACACTGAAGCTTTCTTT
CDR3 protein: CASSHKGENTEAFF
J gene: TRBJ1-1
V gene: TRBV5-1
clone size: NA
D gene: NA

CDR3 DNA: TGTGCCTCAAAACGGGGGACAGATACGCAGTATTTT
CDR3 protein: CASKRGTDTQYF
J gene: TRBJ2-3
V gene: TRBV2
clone size: few
D gene: NA

CDR3 DNA: TGTGCCAGCAGCCAACAAGGACTAGCGACCGGGGAGCTGTTTTTT
CDR3 protein: CASSQQGLATGELFF
J gene: TRBJ2-2
V gene: TRBV4-2
clone size: few
D gene: TRBD2

CDR3 DNA: TGCAGTGCTAGCTCCCCCCGCCCCGGGGAGCTGTTTTTT
CDR3 protein: CSASSPRPGELFF
J gene: TRBJ2-2
V gene: TRBV20-1
clone size: many
D gene: NA

CDR3 DNA: TGCAGTGCTATGTACAATGAGCAGTTCTTC
CDR3 protein: CSAMYNEQFF
J gene: TRBJ2-1
V gene: TRBV20-1
clone size: few
D gene: NA

CDR3 DNA: TGTGCCAGCAGCCTCAGCGGGGGGGCTAGTAACAATGAGCAGTTCTTC
CDR3 protein: CASSLSGGASNNEQFF
J gene: TRBJ2-1
V gene: TRBV7-8
clone size: few
D gene: TRBD2

CDR3 DNA: TGCGCCAGCCGCGAGACCGGGGGCAGCACAGATACGCAGTATTTT
CDR3 protein: CASRETGGSTDTQYF
J gene: TRBJ2-3
V gene: TRBV5-1
clone size: few
D gene: NA

CDR3 DNA: TGCGCCAGCAAGGGACAGGGGATAGGCAATGAGCAGTTCTTC
CDR3 protein: CASKGQGIGNEQFF
J gene: TRBJ2-1
V gene: TRBV5-1
clone size: few
D gene: TRBD1